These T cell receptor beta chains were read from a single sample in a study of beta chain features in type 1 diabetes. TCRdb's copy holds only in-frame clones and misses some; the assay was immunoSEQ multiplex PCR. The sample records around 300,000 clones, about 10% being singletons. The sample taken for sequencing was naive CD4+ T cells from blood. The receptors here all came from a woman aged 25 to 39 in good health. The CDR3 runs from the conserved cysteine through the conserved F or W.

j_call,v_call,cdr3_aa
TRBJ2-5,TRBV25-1,CASSGRTGLGQETQYF
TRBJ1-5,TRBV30,CAWSAYTTGTANNQPQHF
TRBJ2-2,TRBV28,CASRTGQVFGELFF
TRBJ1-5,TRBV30,CAWSGQGPIQPQHF
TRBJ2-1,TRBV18,CASSPPTSGIGFF
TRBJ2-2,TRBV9,CASSVAWGLAGTGELFF
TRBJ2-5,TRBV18,CASSQGQQETQYF
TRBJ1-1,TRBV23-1,CASSQSRHRWAEAFF
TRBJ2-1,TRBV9,CASSPRQGTSEQFF
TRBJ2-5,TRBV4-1,CASSQGTREETQYF
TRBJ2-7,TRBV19,CASSISSSGAYEQYF
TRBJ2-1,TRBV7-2,CASSLGLAGGYSYNEQFF
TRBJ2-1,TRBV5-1,CASRAGTDNEQFF
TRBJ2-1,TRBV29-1,CSASGTSGGVGYNEQFF
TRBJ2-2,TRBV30,CAGTGTKNTGELFF
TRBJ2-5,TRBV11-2,CASSLVGSGRAWTQYF
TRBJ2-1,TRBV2,CASSEPGLVRNEQFF
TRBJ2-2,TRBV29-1,CSVEAANTGELFF
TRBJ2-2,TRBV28,CASRKPGQLNTGELFF
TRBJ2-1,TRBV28,CASSPPDTGNEQFF
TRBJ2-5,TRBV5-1,CASSSRTGVSETQYF
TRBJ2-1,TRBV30,CAWKTSGRVNEQFF
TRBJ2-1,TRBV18,CASSPLGTSGTNNEQFF
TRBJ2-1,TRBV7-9,CASSPLLGRALGSYNEQFF
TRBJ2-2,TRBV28,CASTEGNTGELFF
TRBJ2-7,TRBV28,CASSLNRGSSYEQYF
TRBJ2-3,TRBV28,CATGTSGRGDTQYF
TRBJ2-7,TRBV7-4,CASSLVGDYNSYEQYF
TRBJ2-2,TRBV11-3,CASSPSGSSGELFF
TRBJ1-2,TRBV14,CASSPGTDYGYTF
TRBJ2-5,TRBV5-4,CASSPRVAGGGLVQETQYF
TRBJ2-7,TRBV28,CASSLASGDRDSTHFWDEQYF
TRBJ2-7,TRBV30,CAWSYRDRGTYEQYF
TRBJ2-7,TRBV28,CASSPGGSEQYF
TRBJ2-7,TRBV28,CASRPPSGGAYEQYF
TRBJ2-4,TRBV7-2,CASRLGQGAGIQYF
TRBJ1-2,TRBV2,CANTQSGAPNGYTF
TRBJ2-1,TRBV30,CAWSVLGDEQFF
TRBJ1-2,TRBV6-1,CASISDRPLLGYTF
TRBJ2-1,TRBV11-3,CASSFGGSVNEQFF
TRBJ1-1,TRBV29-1,CSVLIRGTEAFF
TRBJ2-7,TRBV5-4,CASSFSLAGPYEQYF
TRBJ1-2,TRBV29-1,CSVAVTGYGYTF
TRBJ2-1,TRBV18,CASSPGEGAYNEQFF
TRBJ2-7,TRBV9,CASSPWRATSSYEQYF
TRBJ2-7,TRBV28,CASTGGGMGAPYEQYF
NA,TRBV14,CASSQADRYEQYF
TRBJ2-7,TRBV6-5,CASSTRTSGSYEQYF
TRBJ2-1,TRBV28,CASSSGRYYNEQFF
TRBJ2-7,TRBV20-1,CSARDNYEQYF